This TCR beta chain was sequenced for a study of a mutant IDH1 vaccine in newly diagnosed glioma. Study context: The first vaccination came 4-6 weeks after radiotherapy alone, or with temozolomide cycles. Prior therapy was radiotherapy, temozolomide, or both; most received both.

Time point: week 35, safety follow-up. It was 300 ug of mutant IDH1 20-mer peptide that made up each vaccine dose, given with topical imiquimod. Assay: immunoSEQ multiplex PCR; the TCRdb copy retains only in-frame clones and omits some. The repertoire consists of roughly 54,000 clones, with 80% to 85% occurring once and the leading ten covering under 5%. CDR3 size: 16 residues. V lost 6 bases, J lost 5 bases, and 22 bases lay in between. Germline V gives CDR1 MNHEY, CDR2 SMNVEV (reference sequence). A word on this clone: Its specificity is not known.

The J gene is TRBJ1-2, the V gene TRBV27; a possible D gene is TRBD1 (6 bases). Material: PBMCs, obtained from a glioma patient whose treatment included an IDH1 peptide vaccine. The clonotype originates from a woman between 18 and 30 years old with glioma. The CDR3 protein is CASRSNRDTRGYGYTF. The CDR3 DNA is TGTGCCAGCAGGTCAAACCGGGACACCCGAGGGTATGGCTACACCTTC.